The next 23 T cell receptor beta chains were all read from a single sample in a study of T-cell memory formation after mild COVID-19. In TCRdb, the 5' RACE reads were re-called with MiXCR into one record per CDR3 protein. Found here are just over 350,000 distinct CDR3 sequences, around 15% of them singletons; the top ten hold around 21%. Sequencing input: PBMCs or a T cell subset sorted from them (not recorded which). These receptors all come from a man aged 18 to 29 who had mild COVID-19 (a few samples of this study predate the infection). Cell type and time point are not known.

This clonotype showed up many times. The rearrangement links TRBV5-1 to TRBJ2-7; D gene ambiguous. From germline, CDR1 is SGHRS and CDR2 YFSETQ. Trimming removed 2 bases from V and 2 bases from J, with 14 bases in between. The length of the CDR3 is 15 residues. CDR3 bases: TGCGCCAGCAGCTTTGGGTATCCTGAAGCCTACGAGCAGTACTTC. Translated: CASSFGYPEAYEQYF. Supplemented by reference TRBV5-1 and TRBJ2-7, the full variable domain reads KAGVTQTPRYLIKTRGQQVTLSCSPISGHRSVSWYQQTPGQGLQFLFEYFSETQRNKGNFPGRFSGRQFSNSRSEMNVSTLELGDSALYLCASSFGYPEAYEQYFGPGTRLTVT.

The chain employs TRBV27 and TRBJ2-7; 10 bases line up with TRBD1. V lost 7 bases to trimming and J lost 4 bases; unmatched junction nucleotides: 4. There are 13 residues in the CDR3. Germline-derived CDR1 and CDR2 are MNHEY and SMNVEV (reference sequence). The CDR3: CASKTGGLYEQYF. The CDR3 nucleotides read TGTGCCAGCAAGACAGGGGGCTTGTACGAGCAGTACTTC.

The V gene is TRBV7-2, the J gene TRBJ1-2; D not certain. CDR1 SGHTA and CDR2 FQGNSA come from the germline V gene. V was pared by 4 bases and J by 4 bases, with 10 bases between. The CDR3 length is 13 residues. The CDR3 is CASSSPEFYGYTF. As DNA, the CDR3 is TGTGCCAGCAGCTCACCGGAGTTCTATGGCTACACCTTC.

This clonotype was seen a few times. Compared with germline, one end of the junction differs, possibly owing to a read error. The rearrangement uses TRBV18 and TRBJ2-2, with 9 bases that match TRBD1. This CDR3 comprises 16 residues. From germline, CDR1 is KGHSH and CDR2 LQKENI. The DNA for the CDR3 is TGTGCCGGCTCAGACAGGGGGATCCTTAACACCGGGGAGCTGTTTTTT. It yields the protein CAGSDRGILNTGELFF.

This clonotype occurred a few times. The chain combines TRBV25-1 with TRBJ2-3, with TRBD2 matching over 9 bases. With 1 base clipped from V and 4 bases from J, the junction kept 6 bases outside the gene matches. The CDR3 is made up of 16 amino acids. Germline CDR1 is MGHDK and CDR2 is SYGVNS. The CDR3 loop is CASSEFGRGGADTQYF. CDR3 DNA sequence: TGTGCCAGCAGTGAATTTGGGCGGGGGGGCGCAGATACGCAGTATTTT.

V is TRBV29-1 and J is TRBJ2-7; TRBD1 matches at 7 bases. This CDR3 is 13 amino acids long. Germline V CDR1 and CDR2: SQVTM, ANQGSEA. The V segment lost 1 base and the J segment 6 bases; nucleotides outside the gene matches: 6. This CDR3 is CSVEVKGAGEQYF. CDR3 nucleotide sequence: TGCAGCGTTGAAGTGAAGGGGGCGGGCGAGCAGTACTTC.

V usage is TRBV7-6 and J usage is TRBJ1-2; the D is unclear. V was shortened by 3 bases and J by 12 bases, with 8 bases between the two germline ends. Per germline, CDR1 SGHVS and CDR2 FNYEAQ. The CDR3 contains 10 residues. For the CDR3, the DNA is TGTGCCAGCAGCTTTCGGGGAGACACCTTC. It encodes CASSFRGDTF. Full variable domain (outside the CDR3, taken from reference TRBV7-6 and TRBJ1-2): GAGVSQSPRYKVTKRGQDVALRCDPISGHVSLYWYRQALGQGPEFLTYFNYEAQQDKSGLPNDRFSAERPEGSISTLTIQRTEQRDSAMYRCASSFRGDTFGSGTRLTVV.

This chain joins TRBV5-1 and TRBJ2-3; TRBD1 or TRBD2 may be the D gene (5 bases each). The CDR3 is 14 residues long. Germline values: CDR1 SGHRS, CDR2 YFSETQ. V shed 4 bases and J shed 2 bases, with 11 bases lying between them. The CDR3: CASSLRDLTDTQYF. The CDR3 nucleotides read TGCGCCAGCAGCCTCCGGGACCTCACAGATACGCAGTATTTT.

This clonotype appeared a single time. This sequence joins TRBV7-9 and TRBJ2-5; 9 bases line up with TRBD2. Trimming took 8 bases from V and 5 from J; bases not matched to a gene: 9. The germline CDR1 and CDR2 sequences are SEHNR and FQNEAQ (reference sequence). The CDR3 is 14 residues long. CDR3 sequence reads: CASYRGGAAETQYF. The CDR3 DNA reads as TGTGCCAGCTACCGCGGGGGGGCGGCGGAGACCCAGTACTTC.

Regarding this clonotype: A much larger clone is a single base away; this may be a read error. The rearrangement uses TRBV5-1 and TRBJ2-5; either TRBD1 or TRBD2 may supply D (5 bases each). CDR1 is SGHRS and CDR2 is YFSETQ in the germline V gene. V was clipped by 6 bases and J by 4 bases, with 13 bases between them. This CDR3 contains 13 residues. CDR3 sequence (DNA): TGCGCCAGCACCGACAGCGGCTTAGAGACCCAGTACTTC. Translating it yields CASTDSGLETQYF.

This clonotype was observed at least ten times. V gene TRBV5-1 combines with J gene TRBJ2-3; D is uncertain. Looked up from germline, CDR1 is SGHRS and CDR2 is YFSETQ. The CDR3 is 15 residues long. Trimming took 0 bases from V and 2 from J, leaving 10 bases between them. DNA for the CDR3: TGCGCCAGCAGCTTGGACGGCAACCCCACAGATACGCAGTATTTT. As protein: CASSLDGNPTDTQYF.

V gene TRBV15 combines with J gene TRBJ2-3; 9 nucleotides align to TRBD2. V gave up 3 bases and J gave up 0 bases; unmatched junction bases: 10. CDR1 and CDR2 from the germline V gene are LNHNV and YYDKDF (reference sequence). This CDR3 contains 18 residues. The CDR3 sequence: CATSRAGTSRASTDTQYF. The CDR3 nucleotides read TGTGCCACCAGCAGGGCCGGGACTAGCAGAGCTAGCACAGATACGCAGTATTTT.

This clonotype was seen ten or more times. The genes are TRBV24-1 and TRBJ2-1, with 8 bases matching TRBD2. Germline V gene lookup returns CDR1 KGHDR and CDR2 SFDVKD. This CDR3 contains 14 residues. Losses at the gene ends were 2 bases for V and 6 bases for J; bases not matched to a gene: 2. The CDR3 bases are TGTGCCACCAGTGATTCTCTAGCGGGCAATGAGCAGTTCTTC. Its protein is CATSDSLAGNEQFF.

The genes are TRBV4-3 and TRBJ2-7; either TRBD1 or TRBD2 may supply D (5 bases each). CDR3 length: 21 amino acids. The germline CDR1 and CDR2 sequences are LGHNA and YSLEER. Trimming left V 0 bases short and J 2 bases short, with 29 bases between. The CDR3 sequence: CASSQEGVSEVTDRDPYEQYV. CDR3 bases: TGCGCCAGCAGCCAAGAAGGCGTATCGGAGGTGACTGACCGGGACCCCTACGAGCAGTACGTC.

This clonotype occurred a few times. This chain links TRBV20-1 with TRBJ2-7; 8 bases are a match to TRBD1. This CDR3 is 13 amino acids long. The junction had 5 bases not matched to a gene; V was cut back by 5 bases and J by 2 bases. Germline V gene lookup returns CDR1 DFQATT and CDR2 SNEGSKA (reference sequence). The CDR3 loop is CSAFRTGTYEQYF. Here the CDR3 DNA reads TGCAGTGCTTTCCGGACAGGGACCTACGAGCAGTACTTC.

This clonotype was seen more than once but under ten times. The rearrangement joins TRBV5-5 to TRBJ2-5, with D tentatively TRBD1 or TRBD2 (6 bases each). This CDR3 is 16 amino acids long. The germline gives CDR1 SGHKS, CDR2 YYEKEE (reference sequence). The V end lost 4 bases, the J end lost 1 base, and 17 bases lay between the germline ends. CDR3 loop: CASSIVGGRSQETQYF. Here the CDR3 DNA reads TGTGCCAGCAGCATCGTGGGGGGCCGATCCCAAGAGACCCAGTACTTC.

The rearrangement uses TRBV20-1 and TRBJ1-6, with D possibly TRBD1 on 5 matching bases. Germline assignment: CDR1 DFQATT and CDR2 SNEGSKA (reference sequence). Trimming removed 1 base at V and 9 bases at J, with 10 bases between. The CDR3 is made up of 13 amino acids. In DNA, the CDR3 is TGCAGTGCTAGAGCGGGGGGAAGTTCACCCCTCCACTTT. This translates into CSARAGGSSPLHF.

The CDR3 region has the DNA TGTGCCAGCAGCCCCGATGCAGGCCCGTATGGCTACACCTTC. It translates to CASSPDAGPYGYTF. The chain combines TRBV7-2 with TRBJ1-2, with unresolved D. V gave up 5 bases and J gave up 5 bases, with 15 bases separating them. There are 14 residues in the CDR3. Germline CDR1 is SGHTA and CDR2 is FQGNSA.

Remarks on this clonotype: This may be a read error, as it is one base from a much larger clone. The V and J genes are TRBV5-5 and TRBJ2-5; 8 nucleotides line up with TRBD2. Germline V lookup: CDR1 SGHKS, CDR2 YYEKEE (reference sequence). V lost 5 bases and J lost 4; bases outside the gene matches: 7. The CDR3 length is 14 residues. The CDR3 sequence is CASRLPGTRETQYF. The CDR3, as DNA: TGTGCCAGCAGGTTACCCGGGACTAGAGAGACCCAGTACTTC. The full variable domain, with the rest looked up from reference TRBV5-5 and TRBJ2-5, is DAGVTQSPTHLIKTRGQQVTLRCSPISGHKSVSWYQQVLGQGPQFIFQYYEKEERGRGNFPDRFSARQFPNYSSELNVNALLLGDSALYLCASRLPGTRETQYFGPGTRLLVL.

This clonotype was counted between two and nine times. The genes are TRBV6-2 or TRBV6-3 and TRBJ1-6, with D maybe TRBD1 (5 bases). The CDR3 covers 15 residues. The V gene's germline CDR1 is MNHEY and CDR2 SVGEGT. Trimming removed 1 base from V and 15 bases from J, with 19 bases in between. CDR3 bases: TGTGCCAGCAGTTACTATGCCTGGGGCGATTCGCACCTCCACTTT. This encodes CASSYYAWGDSHLHF.

The chain couples TRBV7-8 to TRBJ1-3; 7 nucleotides agree with TRBD1. V was clipped by 6 bases and J by 0 bases; unmatched bases: 5. This CDR3 contains 15 residues. CDR1 and CDR2 from the germline V gene are SGHVS and FQNEAQ. CDR3 amino acids: CASRNRGVSGNTIYF. CDR3 nucleotides: TGTGCCAGCAGGAACAGGGGTGTCTCTGGAAACACCATATATTTT.

V usage is TRBV21-1 and J usage is TRBJ1-5; TRBD1 is the table's D call and was not checked against the DNA. TRBV21-1 is a pseudogene locus. The CDR3 has 15 residues. The CDR3 DNA follows: TGTGCCAGCAGCAAAACTGGGGGGCGACCCCAACCCCAGCATTTT. Amino acids: CASSKTGGRPQPQHF.

The chain carries TRBV6-2 or TRBV6-3 and TRBJ2-1, with 8 bases matching TRBD2. J was trimmed by 0 bases and V by 7 bases; bases with no gene match: 5. The CDR3 contains 15 residues. Germline loops: CDR1 MNHEY, CDR2 SVGEGT. The CDR3 nucleotides read TGTGCCAGCATCGACCGGGGGGGCTCCTACAATGAGCAGTTCTTC. Translated, it gives CASIDRGGSYNEQFF.